This T cell receptor beta chain emerged from a study of breast tumors, draining lymph nodes, adjacent tissues. TCRdb redid the calling of the multiplex PCR reads with MiXCR, one entry per CDR3 protein. The repertoire holds about 230,000 distinct CDR3 sequences, with around 32% as singletons. Turning to this clonotype: The antigen is unknown.

The lymph nodes were axillary draining lymph nodes from breast cancer patients. The CDR3 loop spans 14 amino acids. The germline V and J ends were trimmed by 1 base and 6 bases, with 10 bases remaining between them. Germline V gene lookup returns CDR1 MNHNS and CDR2 SASEGT. Points from the study as a whole: Tumor repertoires ranked between lymph nodes and nontumor tissue in diversity, with V and J gene preferences.

Sequencing input: axillary lymph node tissue. This TCR derives from a female donor with breast cancer. Some clones in this sample may be carry-over from other donors' samples. The chain employs TRBV6-1 and TRBJ2-1; D is perhaps TRBD1 (6 bases). For the CDR3, the DNA is TGTGCCAGCAGTGAAGTCGGCAGGGGCAATGAGCAGTTCTTC. Translating it yields CASSEVGRGNEQFF.